This T cell receptor beta chain originates from a study of type 1 and type 2 diabetes patients. On the study more broadly: T cells were magnetically sorted from PBMCs as CD4+ or CD8+ subsets. Study findings and constraints: Between type 2 diabetes and control samples, V and J usage averaged roughly 0.97 correlation.

As concerns this clonotype: Its antigen is not identified.

Amplification started from genomic DNA. The TCR beta CDR3 region was amplified using 30 forward and 13 reverse primers. Each CDR3 protein is one row after TCRdb ran MiXCR on the multiplex PCR reads. The data show a few hundred thousand distinct CDR3 sequences, roughly 44% seen once. This CDR3 comprises 15 residues. The germline CDR1 and CDR2 sequences are SGHTA and FQGNSA. Trimming left V 2 bases short and J 3 bases short, with 14 bases between. All diabetic donors were classified as either type 1 or type 2 diabetes. The V and J genes are TRBV7-2 and TRBJ2-7; D remains unclear. The clonotype was recovered from a man in his late teens or twenties with type 2 diabetes. Source material: peripheral blood mononuclear cells (PBMCs). The CDR3 DNA is TGTGCCAGCAGCTTAATACAAGGCGCCAACTACGAGCAGTACTTC. The encoded protein is CASSLIQGANYEQYF.